Given below is one T cell receptor beta chain in context. Its target is unknown. Primers used in a second PCR of about 7 to 11 cycles were a sample-barcoded 5' primer and a J-beta primer mix. Every cDNA was tagged by a template-switch adaptor with 12 random nucleotides. TCRdb re-analysed the 5' RACE reads in MiXCR, keeping a single row per CDR3 protein. This table holds over 950,000 distinct CDR3 sequences, just over 50% found once. These data are taken from a study of blood T cells in healthy people across ages. Study context: Template switching recovered approximately one barcoded beta molecule for every two T cells. The study's findings and limits: A greater number of naive CD4+ cells and higher diversity distinguished long-lived donors from aged donors.

The germline V gene has CDR1 SQVTM and CDR2 ANQGSEA. V lost 5 bases to trimming and J lost 0 bases, with 13 bases between them. This CDR3 is 14 amino acids long. Isolated PBMCs totaled at least 6 million in each sample. This sequence joins TRBV29-1 and TRBJ1-1; no reliable D call. This TCR was sampled from a woman aged 55-70 years in good health. Sample: blood. The chain's CDR3 is CSVKKVSLNTEAFF. DNA for the CDR3: TGCAGCGTTAAGAAGGTCAGCTTGAACACTGAAGCTTTCTTT.